This T cell receptor beta chain was profiled in a study of T cells after yellow fever vaccination. Each CDR3 protein gets one entry after TCRdb re-called the 5' RACE reads with MiXCR. The sample holds about 130,000 distinct CDR3 sequences, 6% to 8% seen once. This clonotype appeared many times. This TCR was sampled from a man aged 18-30 years who received the YFV17D yellow fever vaccine. The input for sequencing was CD4+ T cells sorted from PBMCs, taken more than 8 days after the first yellow fever vaccination.

The CDR3, as DNA: TGTGCCAGCACCCCCACGGACACTGAAGCTTTCTTT. Its translation: CASTPTDTEAFF. This chain uses TRBV7-9 with TRBJ1-1; D unresolved. Germline V gene data show CDR1 as SEHNR and CDR2 as FQNEAQ (reference sequence). Trimming removed 7 bases at V and 3 bases at J, with 9 bases between. The CDR3 spans 12 residues.